This entry concerns a single TCR beta chain. No antigen is known for it. No base qualities exist here, and no much larger clone lies one base off it. The data belong to a study of graft-versus-host responses after intestinal transplantation (dated by TCRdb to the early 2020s). Regarding the study in general: Multivisceral, liver-intestinal, or isolated intestinal transplants were received by the recipients. Every recipient was given anti-thymocyte globulin induction, then maintenance tacrolimus and steroids for about three years. After intestinal transplantation, graft-versus-host and host-versus-graft alloreactive T cell clones were followed in the graft, circulation and bone marrow using bulk TCR-beta CDR3 sequencing. To identify alloreactive clones, pre-transplant mixed lymphocyte reaction products were sequenced and then compared with unstimulated pre-transplant donor and recipient T cells. Of the roughly 24 intestinal transplant recipients enrolled in the cohort, one of whom was a retransplant, 3 patients without pretransplant specimens were excluded. A peak of at least 4% donor T cells among recipient peripheral blood mononuclear cells was the definition used for donor T cell macrochimerism. Samples from a few later patients were sequenced in-house on an Illumina MiSeq with MiXCR processing rather than by the commercial service.

The protocol used for the library was the immunoSEQ multiplex PCR assay. For most patients, genomic DNA was isolated with the Qiagen DNeasy Blood and Tissue Kit and shipped frozen to Adaptive Biotechnologies for TCR sequencing. For most patients, genomic DNA was subjected to high-throughput TCR-beta CDR3 sequencing by Adaptive Biotechnologies. Per the authors' processing: Adaptive's ImmunoSEQ software supplied the TCR sequencing data for roughly 17 patients, while MiXCR and VDJtools were used to process a few other patients. CD4 versus CD8 sorting errors were corrected by removing sequences found in both subsets at a frequency ratio below 5:1. CDR3 nucleotide sequences shared between donor and recipient were removed because the origin of such sequences could not be assigned. Alloreactive clones required at least 2-fold expansion over unstimulated cells and minimum CFSE-low frequency of 0.002% (template counts) or 0.001% (read counts). Clones detected in sequenced pre-transplant spleen, lymph node, or MLR CFSE-low populations of the donor or recipient were defined as mappable. The cumulative frequency of alloreactive clones was calculated as a percentage of all sequences, weighted by copy number. Held by TCRdb, this immuneACCESS table contains in-frame sequences only and omits some clones. Under half of the omission traces to an unresolved V gene where checked; the cause of the rest is unknown. The DNA was the basis for D and trimming; V, J and clone size are from that table. The sample contains fewer than 120,000 clones, 90% to 95% of them found a single time. The ten largest make up about 0.51% of the sample.

Beyond this particular receptor, the publication reports: The relatively low number and heterogeneity of intestinal transplant patients limited the conclusions. In patients with donor T cell macrochimerism, the allografts had high GvH to HvG T cell clonal ratios. Early after transplant, peak levels of circulating GvH clones were found to be associated with declines in HvG clones. GvH clones were found in recipient bone marrow, and some of the GvH clones appeared earlier in ileal mucosa or blood, which is consistent with an intestinal mucosal origin.

The meaning of the sample's time point label: cells obtained before transplantation from donor or recipient. CD3+CD4+ and CD3+CD8+ populations were FACS-sorted from unstimulated pre-transplant donor and recipient cells taken from spleen or lymph nodes. V loses 7 bases, J loses 0 bases, and the germline ends lie 15 bases apart. The CDR3 measures 15 amino acids from cysteine to phenylalanine. This entry keeps only the CDR3 DNA: 45 bases, framed from base 1. The germline V gene (reference sequence) specifies MNHEY as CDR1 and SMNVEV as CDR2. The TCR sequence derives from a human donor who received an intestinal transplant. In this chain, TRBV27 is recombined with TRBJ1-1; the D segment could be TRBD1, given 5 matching bases. This material consisted of unstimulated CD8+ T cells sorted from spleen or lymph node cells, taken before intestinal transplant. The CDR3 here reads CASTPAWGMNTEAFF. The DNA sequence is TGTGCCAGCACCCCCGCGTGGGGGATGAACACTGAAGCTTTCTTT.